This TCR beta chain was recovered during a study of blood T cell repertoires in COVID-19. Study overall: Some COVID-19 samples were acute and others convalescent; all came from the United States, Italy and Spain. From T cells, B-cell-depleted T cells, or PBMCs came the material, which was cDNA or gDNA.

In the authors' methods: Amplification from reference gene primers served as the basis for estimated nucleated cell counts. The repertoire was sequenced with immunoSEQ multiplex PCR; TCRdb's copy has only in-frame clones and lacks some. V and J calls plus clone size are reproduced from that table; the DNA served to infer D and trimming. The data contain some 230,000 clones, about nine tenths of them singletons. This clone was seen more than once but under ten times. The V gene end was trimmed by 11 bases and the J gene end by 2 bases; junction bases not matched to a gene: 3. CDR3 length: 11 amino acids. The germline V gene encodes CDR1 MNHEY and CDR2 SMNVEV (reference sequence).

This chain links TRBV27 with TRBJ2-7; 7 bases agree with TRBD2. This TCR was recovered from a man younger than 45 who had recovered from COVID-19. Specimen: peripheral blood. The CDR3 protein is CACRGAYEQYF. The CDR3 DNA is TGTGCCTGCCGGGGGGCCTACGAGCAGTACTTC.